This paragraph covers one T cell receptor (beta chain) sequence. No antigen is known for it. CDR1 MDHEN and CDR2 SYDVKM come from the germline V gene. This CDR3 has 14 amino acids. The data are from a study of monozygotic twins with inflammatory bowel disease. Study-level points and caveats: TCRbeta inverse Simpson diversity was decreased in IBD patients versus healthy co-twins.

TCRdb re-called the 5' RACE reads; every CDR3 protein appears as one record, without DNA. The sample data list about 300,000 distinct CDR3 sequences. The sample comprised blood. The receptor was derived from a human donor with ulcerative colitis or Crohn's disease, or a healthy co-twin of an affected twin (not recorded which). This chain joins TRBV28 and TRBJ2-1; lacking DNA, the TRBD1 call made by TCRdb goes unchecked. The CDR3: CASSLPRDYNEQFF.